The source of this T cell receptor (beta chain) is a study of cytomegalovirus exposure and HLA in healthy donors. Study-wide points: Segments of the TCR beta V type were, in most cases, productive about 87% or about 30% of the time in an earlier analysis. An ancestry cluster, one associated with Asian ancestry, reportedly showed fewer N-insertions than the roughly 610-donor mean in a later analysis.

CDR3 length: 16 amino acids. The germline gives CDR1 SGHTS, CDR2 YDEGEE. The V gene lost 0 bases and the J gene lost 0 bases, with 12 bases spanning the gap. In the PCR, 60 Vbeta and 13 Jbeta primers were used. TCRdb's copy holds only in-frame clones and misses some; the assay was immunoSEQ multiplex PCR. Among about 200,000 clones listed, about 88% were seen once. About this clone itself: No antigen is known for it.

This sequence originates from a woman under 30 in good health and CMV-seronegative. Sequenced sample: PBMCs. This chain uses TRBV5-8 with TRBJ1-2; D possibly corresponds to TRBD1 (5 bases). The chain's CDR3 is CASSLEPGLANYGYTF. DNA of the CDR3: TGTGCCAGCAGCTTGGAACCAGGGTTAGCTAACTATGGCTACACCTTC.